The clone carrying this T cell receptor beta chain was detected ten times or more. This specimen belongs to a study of T cells of healthy individuals. Each CDR3 protein gets one entry after TCRdb re-called the 5' RACE reads with MiXCR. The sample has around 63,000 distinct CDR3 sequences, 15% to 20% seen once. This TCR was recovered from a human donor in good health.

CDR3 protein: CASSLRPSGWTEAFF. The CDR3 bases are TGTGCCAGCAGTTTGAGGCCTTCCGGGTGGACTGAAGCTTTCTTT. The chain couples TRBV28 to TRBJ1-1; D call uncertain. Germline values: CDR1 MDHEN, CDR2 SYDVKM. The CDR3 consists of 15 residues. V was trimmed by 3 bases and J by 5 bases, leaving 16 bases between them.